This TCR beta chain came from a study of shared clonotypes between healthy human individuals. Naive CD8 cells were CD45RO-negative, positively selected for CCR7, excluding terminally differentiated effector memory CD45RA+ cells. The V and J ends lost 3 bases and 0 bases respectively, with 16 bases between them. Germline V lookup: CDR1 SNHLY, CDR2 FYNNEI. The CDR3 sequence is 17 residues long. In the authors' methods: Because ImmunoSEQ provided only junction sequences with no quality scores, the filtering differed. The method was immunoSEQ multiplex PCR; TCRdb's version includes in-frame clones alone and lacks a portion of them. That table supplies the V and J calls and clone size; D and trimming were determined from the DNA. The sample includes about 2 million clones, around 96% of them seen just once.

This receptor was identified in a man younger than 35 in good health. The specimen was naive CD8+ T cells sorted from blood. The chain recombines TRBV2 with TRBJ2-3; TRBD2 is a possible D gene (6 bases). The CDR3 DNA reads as TGTGCCAGCAGTGACCCCCGAGGAGGGCTTAGCACAGATACGCAGTATTTT. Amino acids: CASSDPRGGLSTDTQYF.